This TCR beta chain is drawn from a study of CD8 T cells in Susac syndrome. V lost 1 base and J lost 2, with 5 bases in between. CDR3 length: 12 amino acids. Germline V lookup: CDR1 DFQATT, CDR2 SNEGSKA (reference sequence). Sequencing of TCR beta was performed on blood CD8+ and CD4+ T cells. Random hexamers were used to reverse transcribe an amount of about 0.45 to 1 ug RNA. With immunoSEQ multiplex PCR, TCR beta CDR3 was amplified across 54 Vbeta and 13 Jbeta. TCRdb reprocessed the immunoSEQ multiplex PCR reads via MiXCR and lists one record per CDR3 protein. The profile shows roughly 150,000 distinct CDR3 sequences, about 94% of them singletons.

The specimen sequenced was CD8+ T cells from PBMCs. This receptor was identified in a human donor with multiple sclerosis. The genes are TRBV20-1 and TRBJ2-5; D uncertain. The CDR3 DNA is TGCAGTGCTAGAGGACCTCAAGAGACCCAGTACTTC. Its translation: CSARGPQETQYF.